A single sample gave rise to the 5 T cell receptor beta chains below, sequenced in a study of OX40 agonist ivuxolimab in advanced cancers. Some clones are missing from TCRdb's copy, which holds only in-frame ones; the method was immunoSEQ multiplex PCR. The repertoire holds 65,000 to 70,000 clones, with over 75% as singletons. Here the sequenced sample was CD4+ or CD8+ T cells sorted from blood, taken in a trial of the OX40 agonist ivuxolimab. The receptors stem from an adult with an advanced solid tumor such as melanoma, head and neck, liver or kidney cancer.

This chain uses TRBV6-6 with TRBJ2-7; D uncertain. This CDR3 has 13 residues. The germline CDR1 and CDR2 sequences are MNHNY and SVGAGI (reference sequence). The germline V and J ends were trimmed by 10 bases and 5 bases, with 18 bases remaining between them. CDR3 DNA: TGTGCCACCACCCCACGGGTCAACCACGAGCAGTACTTC. This sequence encodes CATTPRVNHEQYF.

A single count supports this clone. The chain carries TRBV5-8 and TRBJ1-4, with D maybe TRBD1 (5 bases). The CDR3 runs to 13 residues. Germline values: CDR1 SGHTS, CDR2 YDEGEE. V dropped 7 bases and J dropped 5 bases, with 12 bases sitting between them. CDR3 in amino acids: CASERGLNEKLFF. The CDR3 DNA is TGTGCCAGCGAGAGGGGCCTAAATGAAAAACTGTTTTTT.

This clone was seen a handful of times. The genes are TRBV7-8 and TRBJ2-7; 10 nucleotides align to TRBD1. The CDR3 sequence is 15 residues long. Germline lookup yields CDR1 SGHVS and CDR2 FQNEAQ. V was clipped by 5 bases and J by 4 bases; unmatched bases: 8. The CDR3 sequence: CASSIRDRGIYEQYF. The DNA of the CDR3 is TGTGCCAGCAGCATCCGGGACAGGGGTATTTACGAGCAGTACTTC. Using reference TRBV7-8 and TRBJ2-7 for the parts outside the CDR3, the full variable domain is GAGVSQSPRYKVAKRGQDVALRCDPISGHVSLFWYQQALGQGPEFLTYFQNEAQLDKSGLPSDRFFAERPEGSVSTLKIQRTQQEDSAVYLCASSIRDRGIYEQYFGPGTRLTVT.

This chain uses TRBV7-2 with TRBJ2-5, with 11 bases lining up with TRBD2. Germline V gives CDR1 SGHTA, CDR2 FQGNSA. With 5 bases clipped from V and 7 bases from J, the junction kept 9 bases outside the gene matches. The CDR3 is 15 amino acids. CDR3 in amino acids: CASSSSGGDLRTQYF. CDR3 bases: TGTGCCAGCAGCAGTAGCGGGGGGGACCTCAGGACCCAGTACTTC.

The chain couples TRBV19 to TRBJ2-5, with D perhaps matching TRBD2 (6 bases). The CDR3 has 11 residues. Looked up from germline, CDR1 is LNHDA and CDR2 is SQIVND (reference sequence). DNA for the CDR3: TGTGCAGCGGGCCCCAAAGAGACCCAGTACTTC. Protein product: CAAGPKETQYF. Complete variable domain (other parts from reference TRBV19 and TRBJ2-5): DGGITQSPKYLFRKEGQNVTLSCEQNLNHDAMYWYRQDPGQGLRLIYYSQIVNDFQKGDIAEGYSVSREKKESFPLTVTSAQKNPTAFYLCAAGPKETQYFGPGTRLLVL.